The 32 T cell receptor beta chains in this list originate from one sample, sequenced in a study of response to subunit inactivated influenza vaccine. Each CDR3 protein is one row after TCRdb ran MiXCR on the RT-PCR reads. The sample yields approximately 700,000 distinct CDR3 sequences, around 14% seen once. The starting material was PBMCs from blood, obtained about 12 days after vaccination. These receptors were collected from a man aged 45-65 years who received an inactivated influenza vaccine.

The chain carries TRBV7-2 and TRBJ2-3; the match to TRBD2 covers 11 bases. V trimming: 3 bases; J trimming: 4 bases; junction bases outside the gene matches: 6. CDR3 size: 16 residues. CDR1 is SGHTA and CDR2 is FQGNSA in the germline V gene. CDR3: CASSFGLAGRADTQYF. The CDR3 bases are TGTGCCAGCAGCTTTGGACTAGCGGGTCGGGCAGATACGCAGTATTTT. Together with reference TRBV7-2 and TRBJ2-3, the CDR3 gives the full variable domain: GAGVSQSPSNKVTEKGKDVELRCDPISGHTALYWYRQSLGQGLEFLIYFQGNSAPDKSGLPSDRFSAERTGGSVSTLTIQRTQQEDSAVYLCASSFGLAGRADTQYFGPGTRLTVL.

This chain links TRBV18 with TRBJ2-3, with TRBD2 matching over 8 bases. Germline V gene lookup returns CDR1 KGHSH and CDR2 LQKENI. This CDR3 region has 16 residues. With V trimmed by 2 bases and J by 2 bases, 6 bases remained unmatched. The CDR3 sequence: CASSPLLAGYTDTQYF. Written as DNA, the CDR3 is TGTGCCAGCTCACCATTGCTAGCGGGTTACACAGATACGCAGTATTTT.

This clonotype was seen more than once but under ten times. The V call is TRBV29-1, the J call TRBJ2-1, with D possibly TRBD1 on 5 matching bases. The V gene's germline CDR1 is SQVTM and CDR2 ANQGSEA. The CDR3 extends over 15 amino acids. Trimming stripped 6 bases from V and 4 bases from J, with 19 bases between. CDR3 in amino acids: CSVRQGQNFYNEQFF. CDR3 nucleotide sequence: TGCAGCGTCCGCCAGGGCCAAAACTTTTACAATGAGCAGTTCTTC.

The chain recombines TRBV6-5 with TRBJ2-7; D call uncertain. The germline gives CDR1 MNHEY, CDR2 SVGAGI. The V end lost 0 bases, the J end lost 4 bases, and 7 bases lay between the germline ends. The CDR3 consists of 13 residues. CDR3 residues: CASSYSPSYEQYF. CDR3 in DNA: TGTGCCAGCAGTTACTCCCCAAGTTACGAGCAGTACTTC.

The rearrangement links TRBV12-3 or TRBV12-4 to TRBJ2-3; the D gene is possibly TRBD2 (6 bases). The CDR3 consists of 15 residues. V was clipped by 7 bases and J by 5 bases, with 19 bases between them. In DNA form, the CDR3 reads TGTGCCAGCACCCCATTGGAGGGAGCCGTAGATACGCAGTATTTT. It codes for CASTPLEGAVDTQYF.

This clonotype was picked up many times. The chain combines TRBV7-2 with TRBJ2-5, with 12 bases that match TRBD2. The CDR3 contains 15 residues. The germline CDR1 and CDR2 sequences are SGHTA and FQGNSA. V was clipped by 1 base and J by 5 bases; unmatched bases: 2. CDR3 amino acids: CASSLGLAGVETQYF. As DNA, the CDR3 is TGTGCCAGCAGCTTAGGACTAGCGGGGGTGGAGACCCAGTACTTC.

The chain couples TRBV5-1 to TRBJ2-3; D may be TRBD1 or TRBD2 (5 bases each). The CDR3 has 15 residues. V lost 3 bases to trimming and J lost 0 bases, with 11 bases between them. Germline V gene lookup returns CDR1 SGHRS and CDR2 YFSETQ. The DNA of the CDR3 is TGCGCCAGCAGCTGGTTGGGGACGAGCACAGATACGCAGTATTTT. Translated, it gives CASSWLGTSTDTQYF.

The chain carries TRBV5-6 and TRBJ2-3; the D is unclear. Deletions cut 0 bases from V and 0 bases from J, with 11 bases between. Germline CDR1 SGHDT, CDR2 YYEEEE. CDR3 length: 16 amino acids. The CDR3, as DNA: TGTGCCAGCAGCTTGGCCTGGCGGTCTAGCACAGATACGCAGTATTTT. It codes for CASSLAWRSSTDTQYF. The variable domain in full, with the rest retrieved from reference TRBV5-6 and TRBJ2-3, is DAGVTQSPTHLIKTRGQQVTLRCSPKSGHDTVSWYQQALGQGPQFIFQYYEEEERQRGNFPDRFSGHQFPNYSSELNVNALLLGDSALYLCASSLAWRSSTDTQYFGPGTRLTVL.

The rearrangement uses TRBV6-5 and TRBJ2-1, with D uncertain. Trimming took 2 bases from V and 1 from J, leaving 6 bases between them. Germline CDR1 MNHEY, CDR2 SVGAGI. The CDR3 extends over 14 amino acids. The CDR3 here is CASSYDVSYNEQFF. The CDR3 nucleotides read TGTGCCAGCAGTTACGACGTATCCTACAATGAGCAGTTCTTC.

The DNA for the CDR3 is TGTGCCAGCAGCTTAGCTGAATCGGGACTAGCGGCTTTCAGAAACTACGAGCAGTACTTC. Translating it yields CASSLAESGLAAFRNYEQYF. This rearrangement joins TRBV7-8 to TRBJ2-7, with 11 bases matching TRBD2. V shed 0 bases, J shed 3 bases, and the junction held 16 bases outside the gene matches. The germline V gene encodes CDR1 SGHVS and CDR2 FQNEAQ. The CDR3 runs 20 residues.

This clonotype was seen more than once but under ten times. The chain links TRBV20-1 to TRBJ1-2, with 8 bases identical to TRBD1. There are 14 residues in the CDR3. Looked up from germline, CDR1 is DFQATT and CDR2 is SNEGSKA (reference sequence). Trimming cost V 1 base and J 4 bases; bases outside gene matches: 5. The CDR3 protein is CSARGQGLGYGYTF. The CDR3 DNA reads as TGCAGTGCTAGAGGACAGGGGCTGGGCTATGGCTACACCTTC.

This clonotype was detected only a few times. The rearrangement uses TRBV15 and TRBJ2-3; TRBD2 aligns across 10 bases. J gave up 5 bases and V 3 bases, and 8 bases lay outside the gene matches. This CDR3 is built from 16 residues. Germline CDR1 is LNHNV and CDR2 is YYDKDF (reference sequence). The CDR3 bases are TGTGCCACCAGCAGTGGGCTAGCGGGAGCTGTAGATACGCAGTATTTT. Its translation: CATSSGLAGAVDTQYF.

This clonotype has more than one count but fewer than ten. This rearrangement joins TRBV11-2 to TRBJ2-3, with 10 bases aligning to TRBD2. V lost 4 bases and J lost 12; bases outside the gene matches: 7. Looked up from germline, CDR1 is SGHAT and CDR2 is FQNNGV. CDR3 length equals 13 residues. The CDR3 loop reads CASSSLAGVGQYF. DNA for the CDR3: TGTGCCAGCAGCTCCCTAGCGGGAGTCGGACAGTATTTT.

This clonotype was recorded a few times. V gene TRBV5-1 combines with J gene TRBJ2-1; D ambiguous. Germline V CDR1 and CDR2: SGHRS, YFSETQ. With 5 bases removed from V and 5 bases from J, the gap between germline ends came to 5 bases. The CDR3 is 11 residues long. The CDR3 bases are TGCGCCAGCAGTCAAGACAATGAGCAGTTCTTC. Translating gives CASSQDNEQFF.

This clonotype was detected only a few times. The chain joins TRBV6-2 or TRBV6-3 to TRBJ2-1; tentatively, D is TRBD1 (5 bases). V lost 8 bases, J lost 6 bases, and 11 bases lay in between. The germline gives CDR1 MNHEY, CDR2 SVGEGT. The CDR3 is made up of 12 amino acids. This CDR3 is CASGITGNEQFF. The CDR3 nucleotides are TGTGCCAGCGGTATCACAGGCAATGAGCAGTTCTTC.

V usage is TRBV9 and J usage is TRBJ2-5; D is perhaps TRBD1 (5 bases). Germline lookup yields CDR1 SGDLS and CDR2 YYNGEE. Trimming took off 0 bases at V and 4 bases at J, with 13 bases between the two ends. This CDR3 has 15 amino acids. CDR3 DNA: TGTGCCAGCAGCGTAGGGACAACCAGTCGAGAGACCCAGTACTTC. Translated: CASSVGTTSRETQYF. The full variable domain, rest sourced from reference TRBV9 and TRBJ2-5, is DSGVTQTPKHLITATGQRVTLRCSPRSGDLSVYWYQQSLDQGLQFLIQYYNGEERAKGNILERFSAQQFPDLHSELNLSSLELGDSALYFCASSVGTTSRETQYFGPGTRLLVL.

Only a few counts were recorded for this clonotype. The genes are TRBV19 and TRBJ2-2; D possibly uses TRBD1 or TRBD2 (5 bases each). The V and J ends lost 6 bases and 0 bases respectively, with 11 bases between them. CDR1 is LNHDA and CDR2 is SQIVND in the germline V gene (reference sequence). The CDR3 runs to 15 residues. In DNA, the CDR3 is TGTGCCAGTAGAAGGGACGACGCGAACACCGGGGAGCTGTTTTTT. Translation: CASRRDDANTGELFF.

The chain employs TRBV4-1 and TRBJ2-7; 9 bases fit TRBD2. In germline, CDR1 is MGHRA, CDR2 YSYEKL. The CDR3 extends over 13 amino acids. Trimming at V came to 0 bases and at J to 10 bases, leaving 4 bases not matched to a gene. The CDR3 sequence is CASSQEWTSEQYF. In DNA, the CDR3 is TGCGCCAGCAGCCAAGAGTGGACTAGCGAACAGTACTTC.

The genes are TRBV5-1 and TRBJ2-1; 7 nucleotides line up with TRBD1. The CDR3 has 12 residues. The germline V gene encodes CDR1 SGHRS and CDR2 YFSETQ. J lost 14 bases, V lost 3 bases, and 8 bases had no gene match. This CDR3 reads CASSSQGEVKFF. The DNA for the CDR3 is TGCGCCAGCAGCTCTCAGGGGGAAGTGAAGTTCTTC. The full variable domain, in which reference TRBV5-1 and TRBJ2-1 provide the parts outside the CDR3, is KAGVTQTPRYLIKTRGQQVTLSCSPISGHRSVSWYQQTPGQGLQFLFEYFSETQRNKGNFPGRFSGRQFSNSRSEMNVSTLELGDSALYLCASSSQGEVKFFGPGTRLTVL.

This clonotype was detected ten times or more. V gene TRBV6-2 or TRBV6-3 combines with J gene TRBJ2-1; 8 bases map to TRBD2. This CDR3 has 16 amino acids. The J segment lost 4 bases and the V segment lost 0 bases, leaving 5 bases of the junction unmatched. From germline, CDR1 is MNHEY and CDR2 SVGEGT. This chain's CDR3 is CASSYSPAGGYNEQFF. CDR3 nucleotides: TGTGCCAGCAGTTACTCGCCGGCGGGGGGTTACAATGAGCAGTTCTTC.

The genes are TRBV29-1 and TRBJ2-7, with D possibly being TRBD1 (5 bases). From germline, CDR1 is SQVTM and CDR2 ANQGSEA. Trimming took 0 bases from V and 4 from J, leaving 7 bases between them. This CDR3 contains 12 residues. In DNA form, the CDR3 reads TGCAGCGTTGAAGAGGGGCGGTACGAGCAGTACTTC. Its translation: CSVEEGRYEQYF.

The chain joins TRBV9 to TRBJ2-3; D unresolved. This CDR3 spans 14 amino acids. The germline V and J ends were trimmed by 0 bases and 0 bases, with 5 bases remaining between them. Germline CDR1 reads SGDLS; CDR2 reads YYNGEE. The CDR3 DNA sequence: TGTGCCAGCAGCGTAGATCCCAGCACAGATACGCAGTATTTT. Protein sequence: CASSVDPSTDTQYF.

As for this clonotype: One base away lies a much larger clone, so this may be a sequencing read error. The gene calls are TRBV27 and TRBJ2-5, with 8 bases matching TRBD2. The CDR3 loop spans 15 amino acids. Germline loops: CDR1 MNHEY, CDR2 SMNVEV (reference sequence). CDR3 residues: CVSSSLTSGQETQYF. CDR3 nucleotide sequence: TGTGTCAGCAGTTCGTTAACTAGCGGCCAAGAGACCCAGTACTTC.

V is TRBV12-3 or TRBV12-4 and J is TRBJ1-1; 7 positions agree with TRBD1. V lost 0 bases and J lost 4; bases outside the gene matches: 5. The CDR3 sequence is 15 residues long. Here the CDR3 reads CASSLAGQLGTEAFF. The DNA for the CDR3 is TGTGCCAGCAGTTTAGCGGGACAGTTGGGCACTGAAGCTTTCTTT.

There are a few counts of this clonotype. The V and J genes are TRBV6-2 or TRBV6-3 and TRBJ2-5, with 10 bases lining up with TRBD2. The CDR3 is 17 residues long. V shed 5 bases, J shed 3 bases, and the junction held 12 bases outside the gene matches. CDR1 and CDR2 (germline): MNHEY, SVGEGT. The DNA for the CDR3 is TGTGCCAGCAGTCCCATTTACGGCCTAGCGGGGGAAGAGACCCAGTACTTC. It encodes CASSPIYGLAGEETQYF.

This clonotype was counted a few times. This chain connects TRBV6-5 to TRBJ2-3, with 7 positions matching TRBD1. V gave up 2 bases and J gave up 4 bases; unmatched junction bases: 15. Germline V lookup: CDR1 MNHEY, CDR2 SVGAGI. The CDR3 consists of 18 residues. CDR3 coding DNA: TGTGCCAGCAGTTACACCCCGGGCAGGGGGAAAAATTCAGATACGCAGTATTTT. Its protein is CASSYTPGRGKNSDTQYF.

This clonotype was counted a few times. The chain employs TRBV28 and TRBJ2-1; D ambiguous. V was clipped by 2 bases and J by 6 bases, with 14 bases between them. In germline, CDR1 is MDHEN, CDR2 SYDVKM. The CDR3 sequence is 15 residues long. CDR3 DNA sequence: TGTGCCAGCAGTTTAACAGTCTCCTCTCCCAATGAGCAGTTCTTC. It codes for CASSLTVSSPNEQFF.

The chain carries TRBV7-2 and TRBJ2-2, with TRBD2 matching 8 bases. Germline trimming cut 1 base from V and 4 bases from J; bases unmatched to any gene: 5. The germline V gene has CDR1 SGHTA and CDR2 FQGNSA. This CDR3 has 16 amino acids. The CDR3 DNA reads TGTGCCAGCAGCTTAGTCGCGGGAGGATTCACCGGGGAGCTGTTTTTT. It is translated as CASSLVAGGFTGELFF.

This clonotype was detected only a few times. This CDR3 reads CATSRDPPMGRNNSPLHF. In DNA form, the CDR3 reads TGTGCCACCAGCAGAGATCCCCCGATGGGACGTAATAATTCACCCCTCCACTTT. The rearrangement uses TRBV15 and TRBJ1-6; possible D gene TRBD1, 5 bases. Germline CDR1 LNHNV, CDR2 YYDKDF (reference sequence). The V end was cut by 0 bases, the J end by 5 bases, with 17 bases between. The CDR3 sequence is 18 residues long.

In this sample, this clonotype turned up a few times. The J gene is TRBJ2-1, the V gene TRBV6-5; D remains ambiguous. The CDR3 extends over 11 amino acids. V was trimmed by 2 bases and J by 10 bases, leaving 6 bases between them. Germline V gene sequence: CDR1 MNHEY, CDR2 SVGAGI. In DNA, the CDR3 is TGTGCCAGCAGTTACGGGTGGGAGCAGTTCTTC. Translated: CASSYGWEQFF.

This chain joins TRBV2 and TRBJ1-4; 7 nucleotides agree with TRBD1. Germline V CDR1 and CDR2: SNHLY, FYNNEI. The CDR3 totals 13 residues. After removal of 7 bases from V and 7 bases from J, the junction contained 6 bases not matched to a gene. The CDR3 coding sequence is TGTGCCAGCAAGCCGGACAGGACTGAAAAACTGTTTTTT. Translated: CASKPDRTEKLFF.

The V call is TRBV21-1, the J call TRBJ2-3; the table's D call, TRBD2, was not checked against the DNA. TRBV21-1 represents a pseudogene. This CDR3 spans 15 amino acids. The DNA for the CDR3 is TGTGCCAGCACCATGGTGGGGAGGGCGCCGGATACGCAGTATTTT. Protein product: CASTMVGRAPDTQYF.